This is a list of T cell receptor beta chains from one sample in a study of cytomegalovirus exposure and HLA in healthy donors. The data were produced by immunoSEQ multiplex PCR, yet TCRdb's version contains in-frame clones alone and is incomplete. This sample has tens of thousands of clones; roughly a tenth occur once, and the top ten carry about 25%. What was sequenced was PBMCs. These receptors came from a man aged 55 to 70 in good health and CMV-seropositive. Each CDR3 is given without its conserved first and last residue.

J,V,CDR3
TRBJ1-1,TRBV28,ASSSPGAPNTEAF
TRBJ2-3,TRBV5-4,ASSPDSHSTDTQY
TRBJ2-1,TRBV9,ASGSREGLVGKSYNEQF
TRBJ2-3,TRBV14,ASSQMSFTDTQY
TRBJ2-7,TRBV29-1,SVPGQGSYEQY
TRBJ2-1,TRBV5-1,ASSWGQGARNEQF
TRBJ2-5,TRBV7-2,ASSFGLAGVGETQY
TRBJ1-4,TRBV19,ASKPGQTNEKLF
TRBJ2-1,TRBV7-9,ASSLAGHEQF
TRBJ2-1,TRBV4-2,ASSQDRGVGTSGRNEQF